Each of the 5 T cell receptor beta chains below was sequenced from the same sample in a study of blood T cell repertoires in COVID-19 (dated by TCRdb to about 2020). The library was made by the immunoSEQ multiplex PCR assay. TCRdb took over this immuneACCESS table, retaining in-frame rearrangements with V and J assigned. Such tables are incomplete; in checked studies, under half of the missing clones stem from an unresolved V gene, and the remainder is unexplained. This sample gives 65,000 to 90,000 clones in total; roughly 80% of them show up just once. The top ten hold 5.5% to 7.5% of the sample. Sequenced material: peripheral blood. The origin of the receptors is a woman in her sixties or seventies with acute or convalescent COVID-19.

CDR3: CASSQETGINEKLFF. The CDR3 DNA is TGTGCCAGCAGCCAAGAGACAGGGATTAATGAAAAACTGTTTTTT. The chain uses TRBV14 and TRBJ1-4; 7 bases agree with TRBD1. Germline lookup yields CDR1 SGHDN and CDR2 FVKESK. This CDR3 has 15 residues. Losses at the gene ends were 0 bases for V and 4 bases for J; bases not matched to a gene: 2.

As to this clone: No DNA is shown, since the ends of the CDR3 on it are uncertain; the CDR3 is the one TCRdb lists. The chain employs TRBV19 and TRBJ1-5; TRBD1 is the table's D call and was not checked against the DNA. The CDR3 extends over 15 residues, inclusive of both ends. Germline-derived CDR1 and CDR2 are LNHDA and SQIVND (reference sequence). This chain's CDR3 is CASTSGQGGNQPQHF.

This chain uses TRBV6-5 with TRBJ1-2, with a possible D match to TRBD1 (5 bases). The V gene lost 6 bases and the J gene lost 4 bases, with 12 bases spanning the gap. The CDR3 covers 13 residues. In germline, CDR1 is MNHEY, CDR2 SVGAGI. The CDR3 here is CASSPTGAYGYTF. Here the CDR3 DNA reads TGTGCCAGCAGCCCAACAGGAGCCTATGGCTACACCTTC.

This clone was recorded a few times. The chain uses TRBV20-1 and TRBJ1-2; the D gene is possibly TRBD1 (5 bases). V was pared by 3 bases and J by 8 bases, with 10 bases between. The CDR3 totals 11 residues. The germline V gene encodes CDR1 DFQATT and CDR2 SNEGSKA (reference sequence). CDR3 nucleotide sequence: TGCAGTGCTAGGAATCAGGGAGGCTACACCTTC. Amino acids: CSARNQGGYTF.

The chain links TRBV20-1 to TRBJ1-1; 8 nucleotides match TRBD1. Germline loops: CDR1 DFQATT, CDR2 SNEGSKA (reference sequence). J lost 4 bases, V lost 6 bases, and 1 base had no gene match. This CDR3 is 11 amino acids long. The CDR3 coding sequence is TGCAGTGCAACAGGGGGCACTGAAGCTTTCTTT. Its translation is CSATGGTEAFF.